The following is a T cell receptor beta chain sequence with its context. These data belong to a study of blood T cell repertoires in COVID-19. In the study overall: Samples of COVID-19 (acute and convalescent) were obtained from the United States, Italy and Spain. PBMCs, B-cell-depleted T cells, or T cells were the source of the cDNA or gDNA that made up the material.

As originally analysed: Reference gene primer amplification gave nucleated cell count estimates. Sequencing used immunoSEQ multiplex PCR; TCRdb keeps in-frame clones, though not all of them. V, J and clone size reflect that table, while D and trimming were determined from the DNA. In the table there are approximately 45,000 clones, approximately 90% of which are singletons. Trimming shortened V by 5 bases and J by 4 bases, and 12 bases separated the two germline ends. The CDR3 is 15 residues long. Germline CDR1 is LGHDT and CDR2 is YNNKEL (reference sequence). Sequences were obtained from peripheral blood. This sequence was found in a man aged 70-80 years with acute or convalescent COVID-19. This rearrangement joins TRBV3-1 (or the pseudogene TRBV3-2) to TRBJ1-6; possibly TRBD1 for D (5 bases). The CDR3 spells CASSSRQGYNSPLHF. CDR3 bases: TGTGCCAGCAGCAGTCGGCAGGGTTATAATTCACCCCTCCACTTT.